The next 10 T cell receptor beta chains were all read from a single sample in a study of cytomegalovirus exposure and HLA in healthy donors. The protocol was immunoSEQ multiplex PCR, while the TCRdb copy is restricted to in-frame clones and leaves out a portion. The sample has approximately 210,000 clones, 80% to 90% seen once. Sequencing was carried out using PBMCs. These receptors were collected from a woman under 30 in good health and CMV-seronegative.

The V and J genes are TRBV5-1 and TRBJ2-5; a possible D gene is TRBD2 (6 bases). The length of the CDR3 is 15 residues. The V end was cut by 3 bases, the J end by 5 bases, with 17 bases between. Germline lookup yields CDR1 SGHRS and CDR2 YFSETQ. CDR3 sequence: CASSWDSRLKETQYF. In DNA, the CDR3 is TGCGCCAGCAGCTGGGACTCTCGGCTGAAGGAGACCCAGTACTTC.

V usage is TRBV4-2 and J usage is TRBJ1-2, with D perhaps TRBD1 (5 bases). V lost 0 bases and J lost 8, with 19 bases in between. Germline V gene sequence: CDR1 LGHNA, CDR2 YNFKEQ. The CDR3 length is 16 residues. The CDR3 DNA reads as TGTGCCAGCAGCCAAGATGGAGAGACAGCTTCGAGGGGCTACACCTTC. Translation: CASSQDGETASRGYTF.

The V and J genes are TRBV6-5 and TRBJ2-1, with 13 bases identical to TRBD2. Germline CDR1 reads MNHEY; CDR2 reads SVGAGI. This CDR3 spans 15 amino acids. The V and J ends lost 7 bases and 4 bases, in that order; junction bases with no gene match: 4. The CDR3: CASKELAGGYNEQFF. CDR3 sequence (DNA): TGTGCCAGCAAAGAACTAGCGGGAGGGTACAATGAGCAGTTCTTC.

This chain joins TRBV27 and TRBJ2-7; TRBD2 matches at 10 bases. J lost 7 bases, V lost 3 bases, and 12 bases had no gene match. The germline gives CDR1 MNHEY, CDR2 SMNVEV (reference sequence). This CDR3 region has 16 residues. The CDR3 DNA reads TGTGCCAGCAGTTTCCGGTGGACTAGCGGACCAGATGAGCAGTACTTC. Residues: CASSFRWTSGPDEQYF.

The V gene is TRBV5-1, the J gene TRBJ2-1, with D unresolved. The germline V gene encodes CDR1 SGHRS and CDR2 YFSETQ. This CDR3 comprises 13 residues. V was shortened by 0 bases and J by 7 bases, with 8 bases between the two germline ends. In nucleotides, the CDR3 is TGCGCCAGCAGCTTGGAAGCGTCAAATGAGCAGTTCTTC. Translating gives CASSLEASNEQFF.

The rearrangement links TRBV27 to TRBJ2-7; TRBD1 agrees at 10 bases. Germline assignment: CDR1 MNHEY and CDR2 SMNVEV (reference sequence). There are 17 residues in the CDR3. Trimming cost V 2 bases and J 2 bases; bases outside gene matches: 9. CDR3 residues: CASSLRGQGPFPYEQYF. The CDR3, as DNA: TGTGCCAGCAGTTTAAGGGGACAGGGGCCATTTCCCTACGAGCAGTACTTC.

This chain uses TRBV5-4 with TRBJ2-7; tentative D call: TRBD1 (6 bases). The CDR3 is 16 amino acids. Trimming shortened V by 2 bases and J by 2 bases, and 17 bases separated the two germline ends. Germline values: CDR1 SGHNT, CDR2 YYREEE (reference sequence). CDR3 in amino acids: CASSLPGQGLTYEQYF. The CDR3 DNA follows: TGTGCCAGCAGCTTACCGGGGCAGGGGTTAACCTACGAGCAGTACTTC.

This rearrangement joins TRBV6-5 to TRBJ2-7; the match to TRBD2 covers 8 bases. Per germline, CDR1 MNHEY and CDR2 SVGAGI. Trimming removed 3 bases from V and 4 bases from J; junction bases left unmatched: 5. This CDR3 has 14 residues. CDR3: CASSYWREEYEQYF. For the CDR3, the DNA is TGTGCCAGCAGTTATTGGCGGGAGGAATACGAGCAGTACTTC.

The rearrangement links TRBV11-2 to TRBJ2-5; 14 bases are shared with TRBD2. V was pared by 1 base and J by 5 bases, with 9 bases of the junction left unmatched. CDR1 is SGHAT, CDR2 FQNNGV, per germline. The CDR3 sequence is 18 residues long. DNA of the CDR3: TGTGCCAGCAGCTTAGCTCCCGGGACTAGCGGGAGCTCGGAGACCCAGTACTTC. Translated: CASSLAPGTSGSSETQYF.

This clone was detected a few times. CDR3 residues: CASTSYPLGVPPYEQYF. CDR3 nucleotide sequence: TGTGCCAGTACCTCATACCCCCTAGGGGTTCCCCCCTACGAGCAGTACTTC. This chain links TRBV19 with TRBJ2-7, with D possibly TRBD1 on 5 matching bases. There are 17 residues in the CDR3. Germline CDR1 reads LNHDA; CDR2 reads SQIVND (reference sequence). Trimming took 7 bases from V and 2 from J, leaving 24 bases between them. Based on the CDR3 plus reference TRBV19 and TRBJ2-7, the full variable domain is DGGITQSPKYLFRKEGQNVTLSCEQNLNHDAMYWYRQDPGQGLRLIYYSQIVNDFQKGDIAEGYSVSREKKESFPLTVTSAQKNPTAFYLCASTSYPLGVPPYEQYFGPGTRLTVT.